The rows below give T cell receptor beta chains drawn from one sample of a study of blood T cell repertoires in COVID-19. The method was immunoSEQ multiplex PCR; TCRdb's version includes in-frame clones alone and lacks a portion of them. The data show fewer than 250,000 clones, over 75% seen once. Sequenced sample: PBMCs or T cells enriched from blood (not recorded which). These receptors came from a woman younger than 45 who had been exposed to COVID-19. Each CDR3 is given with its conserved first and last residue. The order of the fields is D gene, clone size, V gene, J gene, CDR3 protein, CDR3 DNA. A D gene is named only where the DNA matches it firmly. Clone size is shown for a subset of rows, as once, few, many or a class of expanded clone.

>-|-|TRBV27|TRBJ2-2
CASSFRGTGELFF
TGTGCCAGCAGTTTTCGGGGCACCGGGGAGCTGTTTTTT
>TRBD1|-|TRBV5-1|TRBJ1-1
CASNGQEPEAFF
TGCGCCAGCAACGGACAGGAGCCTGAAGCTTTCTTT
>-|-|TRBV9|TRBJ2-2
CASSTDSPNTGELFF
TGTGCCAGCAGCACGGACAGTCCGAACACCGGGGAGCTGTTTTTT
>TRBD2|-|TRBV6-2/TRBV6-3|TRBJ2-5
CASSRPSGGGETQYF
TGTGCCAGCAGCCGACCTAGCGGGGGAGGGGAGACCCAGTACTTC
>TRBD2|-|TRBV7-8|TRBJ2-7
CASSGVTSGYEQYF
TGTGCCAGCAGCGGGGTGACTAGCGGGTACGAGCAGTACTTC
>-|once|TRBV30|TRBJ1-1
CAWSVGGQGFF
TGTGCCTGGAGTGTAGGAGGGCAAGGTTTCTTT
>TRBD1|-|TRBV19|TRBJ1-1
CASSIHDDRALNTEAFF
TGTGCCAGTAGTATCCATGACGACAGGGCCTTGAACACTGAAGCTTTCTTT
>-|-|TRBV29-1|TRBJ1-2
CSAAQNGYTF
TGCAGCGCTGCCCAGAATGGCTACACCTTC
>TRBD1|-|TRBV27|TRBJ1-4
CASSSLDRGAEKLFF
TGTGCCAGCAGTTCCCTGGACAGGGGCGCGGAAAAACTGTTTTTT
>TRBD1|-|TRBV5-1|TRBJ1-6
CASSPGGPLSPLHF
TGCGCCAGCAGCCCAGGGGGTCCGCTCTCACCCCTCCACTTT
>TRBD1|-|TRBV2|TRBJ2-1
CASRRQGVYNEQFF
TGTGCCAGCAGAAGACAGGGGGTGTACAATGAGCAGTTCTTC
>-|-|TRBV6-4|TRBJ2-5
CASSDSPVKETQYF
TGTGCCAGCAGTGACTCGCCAGTCAAAGAGACCCAGTACTTC
>-|-|TRBV28|TRBJ1-2
CASSWNREHGYTF
TGTGCCAGCAGTTGGAACAGGGAGCATGGCTACACCTTC
>-|-|TRBV28|TRBJ2-2
CASTSGTNTGELFF
TGTGCCAGCACTTCGGGAACGAACACCGGGGAGCTGTTTTTT
>TRBD1|-|TRBV27|TRBJ2-1
CASSLAPGQGPYNEQFF
TGTGCCAGCAGTCTGGCACCGGGACAGGGACCTTACAATGAGCAGTTCTTC
>TRBD2|-|TRBV12-3/TRBV12-4|TRBJ2-3
CASSGTSWAQYF
TGTGCCAGCAGTGGGACTAGTTGGGCGCAGTATTTT
>-|-|TRBV25-1|TRBJ2-7
CASSDLAYEQYF
TGTGCCAGCAGTGATTTAGCCTACGAGCAGTACTTC
>-|-|TRBV5-4|TRBJ1-2
CASSFRTKTANYGYTF
TGTGCCAGCAGCTTTCGCACTAAGACAGCTAACTATGGCTACACCTTC
>-|-|TRBV2|TRBJ1-2
CASSARGNGYTF
TGTGCCAGCAGTGCCAGGGGTAATGGCTACACCTTC
>TRBD2|-|TRBV11-2|TRBJ2-7
CASSLDGPLLAGGTYEQYF
TGTGCCAGCAGCTTAGATGGCCCACTACTAGCGGGAGGTACCTACGAGCAGTACTTC
>-|-|TRBV9|TRBJ2-7
CASSARGNSYEQYF
TGTGCCAGCAGCGCCCGTGGCAACTCCTACGAGCAGTACTTC
>-|-|TRBV28|TRBJ2-1
CASYAVRRRQFF
TGTGCCTCCTACGCTGTCCGGAGAAGGCAGTTCTTC
>TRBD2|few|TRBV5-4|TRBJ2-1
CASSDRTSGSYNEQFF
TGTGCCAGCAGCGACCGGACTAGCGGTTCCTACAATGAGCAGTTCTTC
>-|-|TRBV7-8|TRBJ2-7
CASSFGRAGRAREQYF
TGTGCCAGCAGCTTTGGAAGGGCCGGGCGGGCGCGGGAGCAGTACTTC
>-|-|TRBV6-5|TRBJ1-4
CASNVGADREKLFF
TGTGCCAGCAACGTTGGGGCGGATAGGGAAAAACTGTTTTTT
>-|-|TRBV19|TRBJ2-1
CASSIGSGHWDEQFF
TGTGCCAGTAGTATAGGGAGCGGGCATTGGGATGAGCAGTTCTTC
>TRBD1|-|TRBV10-3|TRBJ2-1
CAITPGDRGGEQFF
TGTGCCATCACCCCCGGGGACAGGGGCGGTGAGCAGTTCTTC
>-|-|TRBV15|TRBJ2-5
CATSRARVVQETQYF
TGTGCCACCAGCAGAGCCCGGGTTGTACAAGAGACCCAGTACTTC
>-|-|TRBV3-1/TRBV3-2|TRBJ2-5
CASSHLQGGETQYF
TGTGCCAGCAGCCACCTTCAAGGGGGAGAGACCCAGTACTTC
>TRBD1|-|TRBV15|TRBJ1-1
CATSRGEGADRTEAFF
TGTGCCACCAGCAGAGGTGAGGGGGCGGATCGCACTGAAGCTTTCTTT
>TRBD1|few|TRBV28|TRBJ1-5
CASSLYPQKPGQGDQPQHF
TGTGCCAGCAGTTTATATCCCCAGAAGCCGGGACAGGGGGACCAGCCCCAGCATTTT
>-|-|TRBV7-9|TRBJ2-2
CASSLGSGAGGELFF
TGTGCCAGCAGCTTAGGTTCAGGGGCCGGCGGGGAGCTGTTTTTT
>TRBD2|-|TRBV27|TRBJ2-7
CASSGAGTLYEQYF
TGTGCCAGCAGCGGAGCGGGAACATTATACGAGCAGTACTTC
>TRBD1|-|TRBV5-1|TRBJ1-1
CASSLSGTGREAFF
TGCGCCAGCAGCTTGTCTGGGACAGGGAGAGAAGCTTTCTTT
>-|-|TRBV7-8|TRBJ1-2
CASSLDYYGYTF
TGTGCCAGCAGCTTAGACTACTATGGCTACACCTTC
>-|-|TRBV28|TRBJ1-2
CASSFPRGRAYGYTF
TGTGCCAGCAGTTTCCCACGGGGGAGAGCCTATGGCTACACCTTC
>TRBD2|once|TRBV3-1/TRBV3-2|TRBJ2-1
CASSPWGGSGAYNEQFF
TGTGCCAGCAGCCCCTGGGGCGGGAGCGGTGCCTACAATGAGCAGTTCTTC
>TRBD1|-|TRBV7-9|TRBJ2-3
CASSLGQGETDTQYF
TGTGCCAGCAGCCTAGGACAGGGGGAGACAGATACGCAGTATTTT
>TRBD2|few|TRBV5-6|TRBJ2-7
CASSPVGGLKYEQYF
TGTGCCAGCAGCCCCGTGGGAGGGCTCAAGTACGAGCAGTACTTC
>TRBD1|-|TRBV19|TRBJ1-5
CASSIRTGDSNQPQHF
TGTGCCAGTAGTATACGGACAGGGGATAGCAATCAGCCCCAGCATTTT
>TRBD2|-|TRBV9|TRBJ2-2
CASSLRTSRNTGELFF
TGTGCCAGCAGCTTGAGGACTAGCCGTAACACCGGGGAGCTGTTTTTT
>TRBD1|-|TRBV28|TRBJ1-2
CASSSGQGETGYTF
TGTGCCAGCAGCTCGGGACAGGGTGAGACAGGCTACACCTTC
>TRBD2|-|TRBV29-1|TRBJ2-1
CSVESDVPGTSGHEQFF
TGCAGCGTTGAGTCAGACGTACCCGGGACTAGCGGTCATGAGCAGTTCTTC
>TRBD2|-|TRBV6-6|TRBJ2-1
CASSYGLAGGPDEQFF
TGTGCCAGCAGTTACGGACTAGCGGGAGGGCCAGATGAGCAGTTCTTC
>-|-|TRBV7-8|TRBJ1-5
CASSLAVRGRGNQPQHF
TGTGCCAGCAGCTTAGCGGTTAGGGGTAGGGGCAATCAGCCCCAGCATTTT
>-|once|TRBV19|TRBJ1-2
CASNSLRGGDYGYTF
TGTGCCAGTAATAGCCTCCGAGGGGGAGACTATGGCTACACCTTC
>-|-|TRBV19|TRBJ1-5
CASSIGRFNQPQHF
TGTGCCAGTAGTATAGGCAGATTCAATCAGCCCCAGCATTTT
>-|-|TRBV30|TRBJ1-4
CAWSRRNEKLFF
TGTGCCTGGAGTCGGCGGAATGAAAAACTGTTTTTT
>TRBD1|-|TRBV14|TRBJ1-3
CASSRGGDRGNTIYF
TGTGCCAGCAGCCGAGGCGGGGACAGGGGAAACACCATATATTTT
>TRBD2|-|TRBV6-5|TRBJ2-5
CASSYSLAGGQETQYF
TGTGCCAGCAGTTACTCGCTAGCGGGAGGACAAGAGACCCAGTACTTC
>TRBD2|once|TRBV11-3|TRBJ2-1
CASSFGGRMGNEQFF
TGTGCCAGCAGCTTCGGCGGGAGAATGGGGAATGAGCAGTTCTTC